A selection of T cell receptor beta chains follows, all from one sample in a study of T-cell memory formation after mild COVID-19. MiXCR, applied by TCRdb to the 5' RACE reads, yields one record per CDR3 protein. The sample has roughly 500,000 distinct CDR3 sequences; about a fifth are singletons. Sequencing used PBMCs or a T cell subset sorted from them (not recorded which). Every receptor here comes from an adult woman who had mild COVID-19 (a few samples of this study predate the infection). Cell type and time point are not known. Both conserved end residues are part of each CDR3. The D gene is left open where the match is weak.

d_gene	v_gene	CDR3aa
.	TRBV5-1	CASSLGWTDKETQYF
TRBD2	TRBV12-3/TRBV12-4	CASSWTSGVQETQYF
.	TRBV18	CASSPGRDEQFF
.	TRBV7-2	CASSFRVNSYEQYF
.	TRBV6-5	CASSYGPAYSNQPQHF
.	TRBV7-8	CASSAAGGGGNTIYF
.	TRBV27	CASTYSNSYNEQFF
TRBD2	TRBV6-5	CASSYLGLAGDEQFF
.	TRBV19	CASSFVPYNEQFF
.	TRBV12-3/TRBV12-4	CASSLTGQGLAELFF
TRBD2	TRBV5-1	CASSTSGSTYEQYF
.	TRBV20-1	CSAEGRVNTEAFF
.	TRBV7-9	CASSWLEETQYF
TRBD2	TRBV7-2	CASSSPLTSGVGKDTQYF
.	TRBV5-4	CASSPQGYEGETQYF
.	TRBV4-3	CASSQLLAGELFF
TRBD2	TRBV6-2/TRBV6-3	CASRVLAGTLYEQYF
.	TRBV6-2/TRBV6-3	CASSAPGRGTDTQYF
.	TRBV19	CASSIGSSNTEAFF
.	TRBV3-1	CASSQGGSGKEKLFF
.	TRBV24-1	CATSQGIGGDTEAFF
.	TRBV9	CASSRGRSNQPQHF
.	TRBV9	CASSAGRPTNTGELFF
.	TRBV29-1	CSVYKGGTGTNEQFF
.	TRBV24-1	CATSLEAPMDTQYF
TRBD2	TRBV28	CASSSTTSGSLYEQYF
.	TRBV12-3/TRBV12-4	CASSGGQSLYEQYF
.	TRBV7-9	CASSFPPGTGEQFF
TRBD2	TRBV29-1	CSVEVTTSGRAVPFF
.	TRBV7-9	CASSLEGNGDTQYF
.	TRBV7-2	CASSLSPGVSEAFF
TRBD2	TRBV28	CASSLHGRTDTQYF
.	TRBV9	CASGLGKNTEAFF
.	TRBV7-2	CASSSEPGTYGNTTYF
.	TRBV27	CASSPPPYNEQFF
.	TRBV9	CASSVGVTGNTGELFF
.	TRBV27	CASSMDWLQAGELFF
TRBD1	TRBV5-6	CASSFRTGGNTEAFF
.	TRBV5-1	CASSFQGLTDTQYF
TRBD1	TRBV5-1	CASSLGQGYNEQFF
.	TRBV5-1	CASSLRTNYEQYF
.	TRBV4-3	CASSQELVDEQFF
TRBD2	TRBV9	CASSVDPQAGTSGSYNEQFF
.	TRBV6-2/TRBV6-3	CASSYGRGSSNQPQHF
TRBD1	TRBV7-8	CASSLGATGAEAFF
.	TRBV27	CASSLKGWLNYGYTF
.	TRBV7-8	CASSLRATYEQYF
TRBD1	TRBV5-1	CASSPGQGASEQYF
.	TRBV9	CASSVERLSETQYF
TRBD2	TRBV2	CASSELAGGPGELFF
TRBD1	TRBV6-4	CASWDRGYGYTF
.	TRBV27	CASSLLGQPEAFF
TRBD1	TRBV5-4	CAWRQGNTEAFF
.	TRBV30	CAWGGQLNTEAFF
.	TRBV6-5	CASRPDPGTSFGYTF
TRBD1	TRBV6-5	CASRDGQGRGKLFF
.	TRBV19	CASTVDGTFYNEQFF
.	TRBV7-9	CATPDGDKRDTEAFF
.	TRBV6-2/TRBV6-3	CASSYLAASGSSYEQYF